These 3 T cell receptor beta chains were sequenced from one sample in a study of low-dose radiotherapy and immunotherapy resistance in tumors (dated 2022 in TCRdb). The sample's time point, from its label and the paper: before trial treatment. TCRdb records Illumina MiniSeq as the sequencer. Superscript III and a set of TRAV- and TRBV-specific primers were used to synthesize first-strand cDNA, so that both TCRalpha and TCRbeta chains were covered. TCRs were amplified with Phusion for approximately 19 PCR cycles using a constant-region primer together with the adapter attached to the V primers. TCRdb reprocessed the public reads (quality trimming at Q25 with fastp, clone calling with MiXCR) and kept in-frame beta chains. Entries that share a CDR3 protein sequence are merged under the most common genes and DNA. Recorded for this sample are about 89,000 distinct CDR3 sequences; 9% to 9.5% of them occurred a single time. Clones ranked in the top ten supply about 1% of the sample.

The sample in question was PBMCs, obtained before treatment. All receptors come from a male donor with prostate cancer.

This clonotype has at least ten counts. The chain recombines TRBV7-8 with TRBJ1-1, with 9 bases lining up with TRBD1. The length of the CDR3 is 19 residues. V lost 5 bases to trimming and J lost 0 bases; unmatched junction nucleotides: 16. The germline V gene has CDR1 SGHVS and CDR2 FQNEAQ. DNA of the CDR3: TGTGCCAGCAGCATCCGGGGGACAGGGTTTAAATTCATGAACACTGAAGCTTTCTTT. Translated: CASSIRGTGFKFMNTEAFF.

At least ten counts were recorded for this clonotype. The CDR3 reads CASSLITSGRTGQYF. The CDR3 nucleotides are TGTGCCAGCAGCTTAATAACTAGCGGGAGAACTGGGCAGTACTTC. The chain recombines TRBV7-2 with TRBJ2-7, with TRBD2 identical over 11 bases. V lost 2 bases to trimming and J lost 9 bases; unmatched junction nucleotides: 9. The length of the CDR3 is 15 residues. CDR1 and CDR2 from the germline V gene are SGHTA and FQGNSA.

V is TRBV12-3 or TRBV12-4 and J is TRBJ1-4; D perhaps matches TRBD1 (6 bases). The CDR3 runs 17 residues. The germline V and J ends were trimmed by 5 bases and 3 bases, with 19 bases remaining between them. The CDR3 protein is CASSPGGGASANEKLFF. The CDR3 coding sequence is TGTGCCAGCAGTCCTGGTGGGGGGGCGTCGGCTAATGAAAAACTGTTTTTT.